The 11 T cell receptor beta chains listed next were all sequenced from one sample in a study of T cells in women clearing cervical HPV infection. Using immunoSEQ multiplex PCR, the repertoire was profiled, and TCRdb retains in-frame clones only, with some absent. Recorded for this sample: roughly 22,000 clones. Input material: blood buffy coat. These receptors were collected from a woman aged 18-70 years with a cervical HPV16 infection that either progressed to CIN3+ or cleared (not recorded which).

Worth noting for this clone: The read terminates 3 residues before the CDR3 end, so the remaining end is supplied by the germline J gene. V is TRBV12-5 and J is TRBJ1-1, with a possible D match to TRBD1 (6 bases). Trimming pared 0 bases from V and 3 bases from J, leaving 20 bases between. The CDR3 loop spans 18 amino acids. CDR1 is LGHNT, CDR2 FRNRAP, per germline. The CDR3 protein is CASGLVLGTPRSDTEAFF. The CDR3 DNA, read in part, is TGTGCTAGTGGTTTGGTACTAGGGACACCGAGGTCGGACACTGAA.

With regard to this clone: The read is 3 residues too short to cover the CDR3 end, so that end is filled in from the germline J gene. The V gene is TRBV2, the J gene TRBJ1-1; TRBD1 is a possible D gene (5 bases). V was clipped by 5 bases and J by 3 bases, with 16 bases between them. The CDR3 spans 15 residues. Germline values: CDR1 SNHLY, CDR2 FYNNEI. CDR3 DNA, as far as it was read: TGTGCCAGCAGTTACACACAGGAAATCGACACTGAA. Amino acid sequence: CASSYTQEIDTE. The CDR3 in its entirety is CASSYTQEIDTEAFF.

In regard to this clone: Read data end 3 residues before the CDR3 end; the end is taken from the germline J gene. The V call is TRBV7-2, the J call TRBJ2-7; 11 positions agree with TRBD2. Trimming cost V 5 bases and J 3 bases; bases outside gene matches: 6. The CDR3 totals 15 residues. Looked up from germline, CDR1 is SGHTA and CDR2 is FQGNSA. The CDR3 sequence is CASSLGTSGFYEQYF. CDR3 DNA (partial): TGTGCCAGCAGCCTCGGGACTAGCGGATTCTACGAG.

This clone is identified as medium-sized from frequency. Read sequence stops 3 residues before the CDR3 end, and the germline J gene provides the missing end. This sequence joins TRBV18 and TRBJ2-2, with TRBD1 identical over 10 bases. CDR1 and CDR2 (germline): KGHSH, LQKENI. The CDR3 loop spans 17 amino acids. After removal of 2 bases from V and 2 bases from J, the junction contained 5 bases not matched to a gene. CDR3 amino acids: CASSPNDRGHNTGELFF. The covered CDR3 bases are TGTGCCAGCTCACCAAACGACAGGGGGCATAACACCGGGGAG.

Concerning this clone itself: Read sequence stops 3 residues before the CDR3 end, and the germline J gene provides the missing end. This sample also contains other DNA sequences that code for the same CDR3. V is TRBV5-1 and J is TRBJ2-3; D is undetermined. The CDR3 is 14 residues long. Germline CDR1 is SGHRS and CDR2 is YFSETQ. The CDR3 protein is CASSLVASQETQYF. The part of the CDR3 DNA that was read is TGCGCCAGCAGCTTGGTAGCCAGCCAAGAGACG.

As to this clone: The CDR3 is cut off 3 residues early in the read; its end comes from the germline J gene. The rearrangement uses TRBV2 and TRBJ2-3; D not resolved. V was clipped by 6 bases and J by 6 bases, with 13 bases between them. Germline loops: CDR1 SNHLY, CDR2 FYNNEI. The CDR3 length is 13 residues. CDR3 bases read: TGTGCCAGCAGGGGCAGGCTGGCGGATACG. It translates to CASRGRLADT. The CDR3, in full, reads CASRGRLADTQYF.

As regards this clone: The read falls 3 residues short of the CDR3 end, and the missing part is taken from the germline J gene. The chain recombines TRBV2 with TRBJ2-5; possibly TRBD1 for D (6 bases). Germline V CDR1 and CDR2: SNHLY, FYNNEI. The CDR3 length is 13 residues. The V gene lost 4 bases and the J gene lost 2 bases, with 8 bases spanning the gap. CDR3 amino acids: CASSVRGQETQYF. The covered CDR3 bases are TGTGCCAGCAGTGTGAGGGGGCAAGAGACC.

The CDR3 loop is CASSQSSSGYNEQFF. CDR3 bases read: TGTGCCAGCAGCCAGAGTTCTAGCGGTTACAATGAG. The chain is built from TRBV7-3 and TRBJ2-1; TRBD2 aligns across 7 bases. The CDR3 extends 3 residues past the end of the read, so its final part is completed from the germline J gene. This CDR3 has 15 amino acids. Unmatched junction bases numbered 8, after V lost 5 bases and J lost 4 bases. Germline loops: CDR1 SGHTA, CDR2 FQGTGA.

On this clone itself: Sequencing ends 3 residues short of the CDR3 end; the germline J gene provides the rest. V gene TRBV15 combines with J gene TRBJ2-2; tentatively, D is TRBD1 (5 bases). Germline V CDR1 and CDR2: LNHNV, YYDKDF (reference sequence). CDR3 size: 13 residues. Deletions cut 7 bases from V and 5 bases from J, with 11 bases between. The CDR3 DNA, read in part, is TGTGCCACCAAACAGGAAACGACCGGGGAG. Its protein product is CATKQETTGE. The entire CDR3 reads CATKQETTGELFF.

With regard to this clone: The read halts 3 residues ahead of the CDR3 end, with the missing end drawn from the germline J gene. The V gene is TRBV28, the J gene TRBJ1-2, with TRBD1 as a possible D gene (5 bases). The V gene lost 7 bases and the J gene lost 7 bases, with 19 bases spanning the gap. CDR1 MDHEN and CDR2 SYDVKM come from the germline V gene. The CDR3 has 14 amino acids. The CDR3 bases that were read are TGTGCCAGCACCCCGGGTTTTGAAGGGGTTGGC. As protein: CASTPGFEGVG. The whole CDR3 region reads CASTPGFEGVGYTF.

Remarks on this clone: The read stops 3 residues short of the end of the CDR3; the missing end is completed from the germline J gene. The chain joins TRBV7-9 to TRBJ1-1, with TRBD1 identical over 7 bases. Losses at the gene ends were 4 bases for V and 5 bases for J; bases not matched to a gene: 7. This CDR3 region has 14 residues. The germline gives CDR1 SEHNR, CDR2 FQNEAQ (reference sequence). The DNA read from the CDR3 is TGTGCCAGCAGCTACAGACAGGGCGGGACTGAA. This codes for CASSYRQGGTE. In full, the CDR3 reads CASSYRQGGTEAFF.